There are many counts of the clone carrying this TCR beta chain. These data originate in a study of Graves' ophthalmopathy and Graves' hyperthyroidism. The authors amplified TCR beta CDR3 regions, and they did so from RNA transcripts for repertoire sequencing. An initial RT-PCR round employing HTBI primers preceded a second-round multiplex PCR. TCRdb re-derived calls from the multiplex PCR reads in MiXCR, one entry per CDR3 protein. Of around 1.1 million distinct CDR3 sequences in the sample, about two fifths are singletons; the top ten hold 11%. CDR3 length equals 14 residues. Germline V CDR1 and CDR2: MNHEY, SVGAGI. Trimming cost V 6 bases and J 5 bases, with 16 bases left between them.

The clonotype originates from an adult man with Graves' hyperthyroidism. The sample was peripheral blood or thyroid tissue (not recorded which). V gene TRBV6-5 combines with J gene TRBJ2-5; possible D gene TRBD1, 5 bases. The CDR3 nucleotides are TGTGCCAGCAGCCGGGTCCTGGGGCGGGAGACCCAGTACTTC. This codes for CASSRVLGRETQYF.